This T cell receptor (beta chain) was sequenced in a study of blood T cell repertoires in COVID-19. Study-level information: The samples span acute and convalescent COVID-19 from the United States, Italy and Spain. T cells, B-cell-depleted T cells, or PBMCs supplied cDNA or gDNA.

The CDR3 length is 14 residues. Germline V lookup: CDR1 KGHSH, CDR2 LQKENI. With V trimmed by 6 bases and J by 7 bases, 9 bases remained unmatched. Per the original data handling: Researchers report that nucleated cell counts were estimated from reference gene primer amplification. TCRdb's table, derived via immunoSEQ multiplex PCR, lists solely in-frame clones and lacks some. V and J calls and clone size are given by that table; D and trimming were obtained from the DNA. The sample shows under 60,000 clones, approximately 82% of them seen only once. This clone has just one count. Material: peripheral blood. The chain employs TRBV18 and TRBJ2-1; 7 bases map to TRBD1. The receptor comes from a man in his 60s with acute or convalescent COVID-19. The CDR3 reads CASSRDSEGNEQFF. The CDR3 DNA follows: TGTGCCAGCTCCCGGGACAGTGAGGGAAATGAGCAGTTCTTC.